This TCR beta chain was identified during a study of CD8 T cells in Susac syndrome. The RNA input was roughly 0.45 to 1 ug, and it was reverse transcribed with random hexamers. TCRdb passed the immunoSEQ multiplex PCR reads through MiXCR, listing each CDR3 protein once. The table includes about 80,000 distinct CDR3 sequences, 85% to 95% detected once. Trimming removed 1 base at V and 3 bases at J, with 18 bases between. Germline V lookup: CDR1 SQVTM, CDR2 ANQGSEA. The CDR3 has 16 amino acids. Sequencing was done on a sample of CD8+ T cells from PBMCs. The chain uses TRBV29-1 and TRBJ2-5, with D uncertain. The clonotype comes from a human donor in good health. CDR3 bases: TGCAGCGTTGAAGGGGTGCCTGGGGAACCAAAAGAGACCCAGTACTTC. It codes for CSVEGVPGEPKETQYF.